This TCR beta chain stems from a study of cytomegalovirus exposure and HLA in healthy donors. Study findings and constraints: Relative to the roughly 700-donor mean, N-insertions were reportedly fewer in an Asian-associated ancestry cluster in a later analysis. Per a later analysis, about 17,000 TCR beta sequences showed association with HLA alleles at 0.05 false discovery rate.

The PCR used 60 Vbeta and 13 Jbeta primers. TCRdb's copy holds only in-frame clones and misses some; the assay was immunoSEQ multiplex PCR. Its clone listing holds 34,000 or so clones. On this clone itself: Its specificity is not known.

CDR3 length: 15 amino acids. CDR1 and CDR2 from the germline V gene are MNHEY and SVGAGI. Trimming shortened V by 5 bases and J by 10 bases, and 18 bases separated the two germline ends. The TCR was taken from a female donor in good health and CMV-seronegative. The sequenced material came from PBMCs. V is TRBV6-5 and J is TRBJ1-6; TRBD1 might be the D (5 bases). The DNA for the CDR3 is TGTGCCAGCAGTCCTCCCGGGGGTCGCAAATCACCCCTCCACTTT. Translating gives CASSPPGGRKSPLHF.